The present entry profiles one T cell receptor beta chain with its context. TCRdb reprocessed the 5' RACE reads and stores each CDR3 protein as one record, lacking DNA. The sample table includes some 600,000 distinct CDR3 sequences. This specimen comes from a study of T cells expressing NK-cell markers. The germline V gene has CDR1 SEHNR and CDR2 FQNEAQ (reference sequence). This CDR3 contains 14 residues. This sequence originates from a man younger than 35 in good health. Sequenced sample: blood T cells: a sorted CD56 or NKG2C T cell subset, CD4+ or CD8+ T cells, or bulk PBMC T cells (not recorded which). V and J are TRBV7-9 and TRBJ2-7; checking the TCRdb D call of TRBD2 is not possible without DNA. CDR3 residues: CASSPVAGVGEQYF.